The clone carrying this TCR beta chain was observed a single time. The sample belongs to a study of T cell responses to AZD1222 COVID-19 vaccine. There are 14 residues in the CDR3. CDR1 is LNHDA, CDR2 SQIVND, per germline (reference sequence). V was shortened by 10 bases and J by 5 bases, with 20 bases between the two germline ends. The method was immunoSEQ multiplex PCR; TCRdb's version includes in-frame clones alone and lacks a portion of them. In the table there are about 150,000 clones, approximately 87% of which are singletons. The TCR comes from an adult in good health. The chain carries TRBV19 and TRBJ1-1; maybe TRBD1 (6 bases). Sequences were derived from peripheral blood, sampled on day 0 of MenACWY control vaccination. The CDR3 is CATVAGHIMTEAFF. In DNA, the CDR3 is TGTGCCACCGTAGCGGGACACATCATGACTGAAGCTTTCTTT. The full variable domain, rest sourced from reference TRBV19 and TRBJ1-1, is DGGITQSPKYLFRKEGQNVTLSCEQNLNHDAMYWYRQDPGQGLRLIYYSQIVNDFQKGDIAEGYSVSREKKESFPLTVTSAQKNPTAFYLCATVAGHIMTEAFFGQGTRLTVV.